This TCR beta chain emerged from a study of CD4+ T cells in melanoma. This clone was detected a few times. CDR3 size: 16 residues. CDR1 is ENHRY and CDR2 is SYGVKD in the germline V gene. V lost 2 bases to trimming and J lost 2 bases; unmatched junction nucleotides: 8. Clones were sequenced by immunoSEQ multiplex PCR, and TCRdb holds only the in-frame ones, with some missing. The data contain roughly 21,000 clones, roughly 78% of them singletons. The gene calls are TRBV10-3 and TRBJ2-7; 8 bases agree with TRBD2. The receptor's source is a human donor with melanoma. In nucleotides, the CDR3 is TGTGCCATCAGTGAGACGGGGGGGCCGAGAACCTACGAGCAGTACTTC. Residues: CAISETGGPRTYEQYF.